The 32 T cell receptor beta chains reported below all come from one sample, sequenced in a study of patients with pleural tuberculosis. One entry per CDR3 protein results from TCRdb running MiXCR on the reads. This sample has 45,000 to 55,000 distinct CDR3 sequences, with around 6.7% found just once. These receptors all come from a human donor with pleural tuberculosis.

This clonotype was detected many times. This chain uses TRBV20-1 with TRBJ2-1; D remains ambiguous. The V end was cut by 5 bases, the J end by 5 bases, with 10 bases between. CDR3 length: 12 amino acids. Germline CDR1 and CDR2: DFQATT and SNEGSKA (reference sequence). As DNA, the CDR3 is TGCAGTGCTGGAAATATGGACAATGAGCAGTTCTTC. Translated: CSAGNMDNEQFF.

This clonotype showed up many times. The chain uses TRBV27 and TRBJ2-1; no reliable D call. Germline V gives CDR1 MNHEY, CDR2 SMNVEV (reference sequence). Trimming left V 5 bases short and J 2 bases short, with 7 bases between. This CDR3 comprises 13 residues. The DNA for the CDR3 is TGTGCCAGCAGTAGTTCGCCCTACAATGAGCAGTTCTTC. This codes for CASSSSPYNEQFF.

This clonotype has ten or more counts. The CDR3 nucleotides read TGTGCCAGCAGCATGACTAGCACGAACACCGGGGAGCTGTTTTTT. This encodes CASSMTSTNTGELFF. The V call is TRBV11-2, the J call TRBJ2-2; TRBD2 agrees at 7 bases. The germline CDR1 and CDR2 sequences are SGHAT and FQNNGV. Trimming took 5 bases from V and 0 from J; bases not matched to a gene: 3. CDR3 length equals 15 residues.

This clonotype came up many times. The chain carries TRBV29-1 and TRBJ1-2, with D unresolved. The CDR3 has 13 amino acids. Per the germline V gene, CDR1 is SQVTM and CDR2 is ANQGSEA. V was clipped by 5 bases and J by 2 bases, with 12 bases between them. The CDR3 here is CSVPNRYNYGYTF. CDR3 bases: TGCAGCGTTCCCAACCGATACAACTATGGCTACACCTTC.

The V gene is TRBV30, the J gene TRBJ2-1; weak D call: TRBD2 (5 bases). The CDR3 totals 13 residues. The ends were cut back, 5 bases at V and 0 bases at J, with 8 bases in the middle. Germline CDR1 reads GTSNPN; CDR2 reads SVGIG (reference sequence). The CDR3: CAWGEGSYNEQFF. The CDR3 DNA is TGTGCCTGGGGAGAGGGCTCCTACAATGAGCAGTTCTTC.

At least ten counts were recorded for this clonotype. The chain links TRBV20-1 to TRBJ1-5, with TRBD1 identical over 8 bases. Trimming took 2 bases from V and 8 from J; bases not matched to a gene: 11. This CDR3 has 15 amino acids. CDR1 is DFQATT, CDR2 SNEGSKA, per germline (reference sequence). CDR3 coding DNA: TGCAGTGCTAGATACCCCGGACAGGGTCCAAAGCCCCAGCATTTT. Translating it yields CSARYPGQGPKPQHF.

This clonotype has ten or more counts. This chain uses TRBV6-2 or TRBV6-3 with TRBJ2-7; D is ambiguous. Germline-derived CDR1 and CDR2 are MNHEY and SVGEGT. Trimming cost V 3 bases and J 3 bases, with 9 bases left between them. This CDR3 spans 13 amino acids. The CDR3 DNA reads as TGTGCCAGCAGTTATAGGCTGAGCTACGAGCAGTACGTC. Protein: CASSYRLSYEQYV.

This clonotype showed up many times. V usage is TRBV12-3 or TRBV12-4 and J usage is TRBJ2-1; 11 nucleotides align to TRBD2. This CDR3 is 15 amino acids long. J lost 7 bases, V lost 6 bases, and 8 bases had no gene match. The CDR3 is CASSPTSGNRNEQFF. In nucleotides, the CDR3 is TGTGCCAGCAGCCCGACTAGCGGGAACCGTAATGAGCAGTTCTTC.

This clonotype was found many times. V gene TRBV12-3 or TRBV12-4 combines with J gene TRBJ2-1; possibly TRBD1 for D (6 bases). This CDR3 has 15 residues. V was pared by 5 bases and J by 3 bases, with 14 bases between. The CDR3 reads CASSHPSQGYNEQFF. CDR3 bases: TGTGCCAGCAGTCATCCTTCACAGGGCTACAATGAGCAGTTCTTC.

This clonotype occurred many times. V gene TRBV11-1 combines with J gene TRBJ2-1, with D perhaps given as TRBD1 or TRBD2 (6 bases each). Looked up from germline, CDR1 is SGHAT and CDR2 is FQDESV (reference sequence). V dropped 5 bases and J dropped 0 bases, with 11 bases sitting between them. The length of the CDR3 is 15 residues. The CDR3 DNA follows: TGTGCCAGCAGCATAGGAGGGGGCTCCTACAATGAGCAGTTCTTC. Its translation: CASSIGGGSYNEQFF.

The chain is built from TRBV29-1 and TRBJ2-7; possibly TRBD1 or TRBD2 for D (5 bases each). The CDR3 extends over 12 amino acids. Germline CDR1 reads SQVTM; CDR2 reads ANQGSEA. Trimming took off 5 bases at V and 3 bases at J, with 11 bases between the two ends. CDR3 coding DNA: TGCAGCGTTCGAGGGACCCACTACGAGCAGTACTTC. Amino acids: CSVRGTHYEQYF.

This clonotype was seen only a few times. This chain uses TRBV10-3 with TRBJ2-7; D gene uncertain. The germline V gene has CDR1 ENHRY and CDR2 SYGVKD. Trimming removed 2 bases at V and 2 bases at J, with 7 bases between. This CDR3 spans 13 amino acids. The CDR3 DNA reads TGTGCCATCAGTGAGAGCCAGGCCTACGAGCAGTACGTC. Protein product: CAISESQAYEQYV.

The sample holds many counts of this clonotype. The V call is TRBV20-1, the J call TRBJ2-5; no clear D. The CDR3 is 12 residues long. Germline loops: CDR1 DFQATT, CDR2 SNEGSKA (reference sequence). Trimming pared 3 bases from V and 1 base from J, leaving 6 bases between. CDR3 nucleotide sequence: TGCAGTGCTAGTCCCAGCCAAGAGACCCAGTACTTC. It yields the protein CSASPSQETQYF.

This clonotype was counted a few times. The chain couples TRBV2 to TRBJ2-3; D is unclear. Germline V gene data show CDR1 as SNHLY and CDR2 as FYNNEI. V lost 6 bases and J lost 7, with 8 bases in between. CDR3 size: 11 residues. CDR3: CASSVGNTQYF. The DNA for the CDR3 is TGTGCCAGCAGCGTAGGGAATACGCAGTATTTT.

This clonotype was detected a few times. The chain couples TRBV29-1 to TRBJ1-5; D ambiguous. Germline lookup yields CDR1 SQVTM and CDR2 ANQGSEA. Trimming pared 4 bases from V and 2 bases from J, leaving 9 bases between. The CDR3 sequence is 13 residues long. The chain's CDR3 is CSVAGIGNQPQHF. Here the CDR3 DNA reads TGCAGCGTTGCCGGAATCGGCAATCAGCCCCAGCATTTT. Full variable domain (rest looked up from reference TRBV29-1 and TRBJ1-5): SAVISQKPSRDICQRGTSLTIQCQVDSQVTMMFWYRQQPGQSLTLIATANQGSEATYESGFVIDKFPISRPNLTFSTLTVSNMSPEDSSIYLCSVAGIGNQPQHFGDGTRLSIL.

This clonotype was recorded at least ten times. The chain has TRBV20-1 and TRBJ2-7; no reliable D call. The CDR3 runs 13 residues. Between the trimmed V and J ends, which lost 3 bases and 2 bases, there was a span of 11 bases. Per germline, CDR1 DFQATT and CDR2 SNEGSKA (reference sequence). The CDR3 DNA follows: TGCAGTGCTAGTTTGGGCTCTCCCTACGAGCAGTACTTC. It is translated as CSASLGSPYEQYF.

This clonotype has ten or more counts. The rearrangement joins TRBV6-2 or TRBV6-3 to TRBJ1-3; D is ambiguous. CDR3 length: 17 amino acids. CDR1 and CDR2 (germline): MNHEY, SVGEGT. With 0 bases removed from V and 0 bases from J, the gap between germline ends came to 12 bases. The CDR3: CASSYSIVSGSGNTIYF. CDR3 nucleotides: TGTGCCAGCAGTTACTCGATTGTCTCAGGCTCTGGAAACACCATATATTTT.

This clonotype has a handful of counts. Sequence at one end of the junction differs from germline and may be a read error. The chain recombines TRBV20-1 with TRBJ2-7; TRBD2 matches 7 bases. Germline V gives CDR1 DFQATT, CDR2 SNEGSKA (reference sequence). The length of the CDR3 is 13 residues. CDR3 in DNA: TGCAGTGCTGGAGACAGCGGGGCCTACGAGCAGTACTTC. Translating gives CSAGDSGAYEQYF.

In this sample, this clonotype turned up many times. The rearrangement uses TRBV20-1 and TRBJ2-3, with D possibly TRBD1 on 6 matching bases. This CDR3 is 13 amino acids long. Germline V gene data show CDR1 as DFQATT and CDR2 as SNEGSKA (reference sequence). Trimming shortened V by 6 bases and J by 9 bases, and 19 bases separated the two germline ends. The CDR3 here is CSARTAGQRTQYF. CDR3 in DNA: TGCAGTGCAAGGACAGCCGGACAGAGGACGCAGTATTTT.

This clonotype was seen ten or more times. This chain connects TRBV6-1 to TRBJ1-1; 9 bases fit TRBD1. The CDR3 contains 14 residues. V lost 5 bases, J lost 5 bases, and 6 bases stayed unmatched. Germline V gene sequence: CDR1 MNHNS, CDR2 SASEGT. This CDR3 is CASSKTGGETEAFF. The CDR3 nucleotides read TGTGCCAGCAGTAAAACAGGGGGCGAGACTGAAGCTTTCTTT.

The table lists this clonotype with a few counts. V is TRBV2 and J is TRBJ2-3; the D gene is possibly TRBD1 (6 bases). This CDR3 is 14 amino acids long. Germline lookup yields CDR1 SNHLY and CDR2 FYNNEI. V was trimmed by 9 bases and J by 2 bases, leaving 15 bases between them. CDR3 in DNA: TGTGCCAGTAACCTGGACAGATCCACAGATACGCAGTATTTT. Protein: CASNLDRSTDTQYF.

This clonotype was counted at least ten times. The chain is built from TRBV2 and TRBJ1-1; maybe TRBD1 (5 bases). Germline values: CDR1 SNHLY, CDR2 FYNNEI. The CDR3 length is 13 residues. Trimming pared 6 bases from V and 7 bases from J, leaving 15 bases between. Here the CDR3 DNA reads TGTGCCAGCAGAGCTTCAGTGGGGGGTGAAGCTTTCTTT. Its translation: CASRASVGGEAFF.

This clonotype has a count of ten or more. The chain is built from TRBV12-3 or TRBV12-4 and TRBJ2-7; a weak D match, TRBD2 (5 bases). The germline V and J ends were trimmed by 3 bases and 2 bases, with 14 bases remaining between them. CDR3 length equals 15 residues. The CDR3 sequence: CASSFPRDRPYEQYV. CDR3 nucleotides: TGTGCCAGCAGTTTTCCGAGGGATCGGCCCTACGAGCAGTACGTC.

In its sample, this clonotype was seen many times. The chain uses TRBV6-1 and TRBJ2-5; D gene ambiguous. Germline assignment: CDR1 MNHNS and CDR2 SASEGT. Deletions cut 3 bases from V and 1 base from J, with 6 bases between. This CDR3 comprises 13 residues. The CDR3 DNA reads TGTGCCAGCAGTGAGGGGATCCAAGAGACCCAGTACTTC. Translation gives CASSEGIQETQYF.

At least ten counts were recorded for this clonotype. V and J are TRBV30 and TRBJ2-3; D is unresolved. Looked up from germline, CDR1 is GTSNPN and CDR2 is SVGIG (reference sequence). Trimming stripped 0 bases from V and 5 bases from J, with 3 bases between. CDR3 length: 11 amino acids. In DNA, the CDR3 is TGTGCCTGGAGTGTGGGAGATACGCAGTATTTT. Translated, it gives CAWSVGDTQYF.

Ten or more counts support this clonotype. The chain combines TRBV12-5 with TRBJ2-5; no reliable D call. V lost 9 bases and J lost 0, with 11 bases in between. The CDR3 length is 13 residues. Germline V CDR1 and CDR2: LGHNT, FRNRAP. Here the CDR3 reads CASQSTYQETQYF. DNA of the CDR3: TGTGCTAGCCAATCTACGTACCAAGAGACCCAGTACTTC.

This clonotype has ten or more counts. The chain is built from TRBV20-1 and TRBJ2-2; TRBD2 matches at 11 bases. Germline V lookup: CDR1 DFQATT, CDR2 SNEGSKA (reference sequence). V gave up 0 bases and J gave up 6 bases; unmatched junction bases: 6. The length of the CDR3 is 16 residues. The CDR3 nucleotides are TGCAGTGCTAGAGATCTCTTAGCGGGAGGGTCCGGGGAGCTGTTTTTT. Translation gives CSARDLLAGGSGELFF.

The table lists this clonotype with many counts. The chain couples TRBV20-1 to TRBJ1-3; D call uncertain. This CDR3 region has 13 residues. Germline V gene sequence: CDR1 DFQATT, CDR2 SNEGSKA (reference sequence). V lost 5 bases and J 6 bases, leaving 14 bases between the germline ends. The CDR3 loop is CSALSSVVNTIYF. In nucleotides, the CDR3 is TGCAGTGCTCTCAGTAGTGTCGTAAACACCATATATTTT.

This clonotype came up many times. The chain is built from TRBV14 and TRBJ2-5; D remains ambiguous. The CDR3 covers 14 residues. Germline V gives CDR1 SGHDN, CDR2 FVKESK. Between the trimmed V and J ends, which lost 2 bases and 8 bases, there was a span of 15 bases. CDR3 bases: TGTGCCAGCAGCCAATTAGGTAACACAGTTACCCAGTACTTC. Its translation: CASSQLGNTVTQYF.

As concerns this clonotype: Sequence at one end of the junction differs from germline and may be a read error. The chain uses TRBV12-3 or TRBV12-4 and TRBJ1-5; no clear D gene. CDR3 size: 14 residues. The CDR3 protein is CASSLSNSNQPRHF. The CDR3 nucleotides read TGTGCCAGCAGTTTGTCGAACAGCAATCAGCCCCGGCATTTT.

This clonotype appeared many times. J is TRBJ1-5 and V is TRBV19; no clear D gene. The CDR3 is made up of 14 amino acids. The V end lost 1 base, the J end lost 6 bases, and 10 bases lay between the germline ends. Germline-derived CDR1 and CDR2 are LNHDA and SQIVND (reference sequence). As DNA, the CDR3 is TGTGCCAGTAGTATAGTAGCAGGCGGTCAGCCCCAGCATTTT. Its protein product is CASSIVAGGQPQHF.

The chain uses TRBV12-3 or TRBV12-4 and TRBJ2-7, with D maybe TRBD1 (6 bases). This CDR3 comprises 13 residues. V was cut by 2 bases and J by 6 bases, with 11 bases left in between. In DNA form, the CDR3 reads TGTGCCAGCAGTTTACTTCCGACAGGCGAGCAGTACTTC. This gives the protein CASSLLPTGEQYF.